These 26 T cell receptor beta chains were all obtained from the same sample, sequenced in a study of blood T cell repertoires in COVID-19. This table comes from immunoSEQ multiplex PCR, and its TCRdb copy is limited to in-frame clones, with some not included. The sample shows just over 75,000 clones, 84% of them seen only once. Material: peripheral blood. These receptors all come from a man aged 45-65 years with acute or convalescent COVID-19.

The DNA of the CDR3 is TGCAGCGTTGACGGGGGTTTCAACTATGGCTACACCTTC. It encodes CSVDGGFNYGYTF. The chain has TRBV29-1 and TRBJ1-2, with D possibly TRBD1 on 5 matching bases. With 3 bases removed from V and 2 bases from J, the gap between germline ends came to 10 bases. From germline, CDR1 is SQVTM and CDR2 ANQGSEA. CDR3 length: 13 residues.

Concerning this clone: The germline gene is not matched at one end of the junction; a read error may be the cause. The sample holds other DNA sequences that translate to the same CDR3. The J gene is TRBJ1-5, the V gene TRBV19; D is unresolved. Germline-derived CDR1 and CDR2 are LNHDA and SQIVND (reference sequence). The CDR3 totals 12 residues. CDR3 nucleotide sequence: TGTGCCAGTAGCTTGAGGAATCAGCCCCAACATTTT. It translates to CASSLRNQPQHF.

V and J are TRBV27 and TRBJ2-1; no clear D. CDR1 and CDR2 from the germline V gene are MNHEY and SMNVEV (reference sequence). V was pared by 2 bases and J by 6 bases, with 8 bases between. The CDR3 has 13 residues. CDR3 nucleotide sequence: TGTGCCAGCAGTTTAAGAGGTAGCAATGAGCAGTTCTTC. It encodes CASSLRGSNEQFF.

The J gene is TRBJ2-5, the V gene TRBV5-1, with D possibly matching TRBD2 (6 bases). V was shortened by 1 base and J by 1 base, with 17 bases between the two germline ends. Germline loops: CDR1 SGHRS, CDR2 YFSETQ. This CDR3 is built from 17 residues. The CDR3 loop is CASSLYPSQRAQETQYF. The CDR3 DNA reads as TGCGCCAGCAGCTTGTACCCCAGCCAGCGGGCCCAAGAGACCCAGTACTTC.

This rearrangement joins TRBV3-1 (or the pseudogene TRBV3-2) to TRBJ1-5; a possible D gene is TRBD1 (5 bases). This CDR3 region has 14 residues. Looked up from germline, CDR1 is LGHDT and CDR2 is YNNKEL (reference sequence). V gave up 1 base and J gave up 2 bases, with 6 bases separating them. The CDR3 loop is CASSQAGGNQPQHF. The CDR3 bases are TGTGCCAGCAGCCAAGCGGGGGGCAATCAGCCCCAGCATTTT.

The CDR3 DNA reads TGTGCCAGCAGTTCGGGTTACTATGGCTACACCTTC. It translates to CASSSGYYGYTF. The chain joins TRBV28 to TRBJ1-2, with no clear D. Germline values: CDR1 MDHEN, CDR2 SYDVKM. Trimming cost V 4 bases and J 3 bases, with 6 bases left between them. The CDR3 length is 12 residues.

V usage is TRBV6-2 or TRBV6-3 and J usage is TRBJ1-2; the match to TRBD1 covers 9 bases. Germline CDR1 is MNHEY and CDR2 is SVGEGT. V gave up 4 bases and J gave up 3 bases; unmatched junction bases: 12. The CDR3 length is 17 residues. For the CDR3, the DNA is TGTGCCAGCAGTTCCCAGCCTCCGGGACAGGGCGACTATGGCTACACCTTC. This sequence encodes CASSSQPPGQGDYGYTF.

V gene TRBV30 combines with J gene TRBJ2-6, with D maybe TRBD2 (5 bases). This CDR3 is 21 amino acids long. Germline CDR1 is GTSNPN and CDR2 is SVGIG (reference sequence). V lost 3 bases to trimming and J lost 0 bases, with 27 bases between them. The DNA of the CDR3 is TGTGCCTGGAGCCAACTGAATTCGTGGGTAGCGACTCGCTCTGGGGCCAACGTCCTGACTTTC. It encodes CAWSQLNSWVATRSGANVLTF.

This clone was seen only once. The J gene is TRBJ2-3, the V gene TRBV12-5, with a tentative D call TRBD2 (7 bases). The V end was cut by 11 bases, the J end by 7 bases, with 22 bases between. This CDR3 spans 14 amino acids. Germline V CDR1 and CDR2: LGHNT, FRNRAP. The CDR3 sequence is CAPFGGPGSYTQYF. As DNA, the CDR3 is TGTGCTCCCTTCGGGGGGCCAGGATCTTATACGCAGTATTTT. Based on the CDR3 plus reference TRBV12-5 and TRBJ2-3, the full variable domain is DARVTQTPRHKVTEMGQEVTMRCQPILGHNTVFWYRQTMMQGLELLAYFRNRAPLDDSGMPKDRFSAEMPDATLATLKIQPSEPRDSAVYFCAPFGGPGSYTQYFGPGTRLTVL.

The rearrangement links TRBV4-3 to TRBJ2-1, with D possibly TRBD2 on 6 matching bases. The CDR3 length is 15 residues. CDR1 is LGHNA, CDR2 YSLEER, per germline. The germline V and J ends were trimmed by 1 base and 10 bases, with 17 bases remaining between them. CDR3 in amino acids: CASSQGPGLRGEQFF. Written as DNA, the CDR3 is TGCGCCAGCAGCCAAGGACCGGGACTCCGGGGGGAGCAGTTCTTC.

The chain has TRBV28 and TRBJ1-2; 9 positions match TRBD1. CDR1 is MDHEN and CDR2 is SYDVKM in the germline V gene. V shed 5 bases, J shed 7 bases, and the junction held 11 bases outside the gene matches. There are 15 residues in the CDR3. The CDR3 DNA reads TGTGCCAGCAGTCTTGGACAGGGGCCGGGTGGTGGCTACACCTTC. This gives the protein CASSLGQGPGGGYTF.

V usage is TRBV11-3 and J usage is TRBJ2-7; D is perhaps TRBD1 (6 bases). CDR1 and CDR2 (germline): SGHNT, YENEEA. Trimming removed 6 bases from V and 1 base from J, with 16 bases in between. The CDR3 length is 15 residues. The CDR3 bases are TGTGCCAGCAGTAGGGGGTCGGGGCGGTCCTACGAGCAGTACTTC. This encodes CASSRGSGRSYEQYF.

The genes are TRBV12-3 or TRBV12-4 and TRBJ1-2; D is unclear. V was shortened by 6 bases and J by 6 bases, with 11 bases between the two germline ends. The CDR3 is 12 residues long. CDR3 in DNA: TGTGCCAGCAGACAATCATACGATGGCTACACCTTC. It specifies CASRQSYDGYTF.

The chain links TRBV3-1 (or the pseudogene TRBV3-2) to TRBJ1-3; D is undetermined. The CDR3 is made up of 15 amino acids. The V end was cut by 0 bases, the J end by 0 bases, with 6 bases between. CDR1 is LGHDT and CDR2 is YNNKEL in the germline V gene (reference sequence). CDR3 bases: TGTGCCAGCAGCCAAGATGGGAGCTCTGGAAACACCATATATTTT. Translated: CASSQDGSSGNTIYF.

The rearrangement links TRBV7-8 to TRBJ2-2; D remains ambiguous. Germline loops: CDR1 SGHVS, CDR2 FQNEAQ. CDR3 length: 14 amino acids. Trimming shortened V by 5 bases and J by 4 bases, and 11 bases separated the two germline ends. DNA for the CDR3: TGTGCCAGCAGCCCCGAGCTATCCACCGGGGAGCTGTTTTTT. It codes for CASSPELSTGELFF. The variable domain in full, with the rest retrieved from reference TRBV7-8 and TRBJ2-2, is GAGVSQSPRYKVAKRGQDVALRCDPISGHVSLFWYQQALGQGPEFLTYFQNEAQLDKSGLPSDRFFAERPEGSVSTLKIQRTQQEDSAVYLCASSPELSTGELFFGEGSRLTVL.

In the case of this clone: Different DNA sequences within this sample yield the same CDR3. The chain combines TRBV18 with TRBJ2-7, with 9 bases aligning to TRBD1. The V gene's germline CDR1 is KGHSH and CDR2 LQKENI. V shed 3 bases, J shed 3 bases, and the junction held 3 bases outside the gene matches. The CDR3 has 14 residues. As DNA, the CDR3 is TGTGCCAGCTCACCCGGACAGGGGAACTACGAGCAGTACTTC. As protein: CASSPGQGNYEQYF. The whole variable domain, remainder taken from reference TRBV18 and TRBJ2-7, is NAGVMQNPRHLVRRRGQEARLRCSPMKGHSHVYWYRQLPEEGLKFMVYLQKENIIDESGMPKERFSAEFPKEGPSILRIQQVVRGDSAAYFCASSPGQGNYEQYFGPGTRLTVT.

A remark on this clone: Germline is not matched at one junction end, which may reflect a read error. The chain is built from TRBV11-2 and TRBJ2-7; 7 nucleotides match TRBD2. Germline V CDR1 and CDR2: SGHAT, FQNNGV. The CDR3 covers 16 residues. The CDR3 sequence: CANSSLGSGVTYEQYF. The CDR3 DNA reads as TGTGCCAACAGCTCCCTCGGGAGCGGGGTCACCTACGAGCAGTACTTC.

The chain employs TRBV18 and TRBJ1-5, with a weak D call TRBD1 (5 bases). Trimming shortened V by 4 bases and J by 0 bases, and 13 bases separated the two germline ends. Germline assignment: CDR1 KGHSH and CDR2 LQKENI. CDR3 length: 16 residues. DNA of the CDR3: TGTGCCAGCTCACGGGGAAAACAGGTTAGCAATCAGCCCCAGCATTTT. This translates into CASSRGKQVSNQPQHF.

V gene TRBV5-1 combines with J gene TRBJ1-6; the match to TRBD1 covers 12 bases. The germline CDR1 and CDR2 sequences are SGHRS and YFSETQ. Trimming removed 4 bases from V and 7 bases from J; junction bases left unmatched: 6. The CDR3 has 16 residues. CDR3 DNA sequence: TGCGCCAGCAGCGACCAGGGACAGGGGGCGAATTCACCCCTCCACTTT. It codes for CASSDQGQGANSPLHF.

This clone was detected many times. DNA for the CDR3: TGTGCCAGCAGCCCACCCCGAACGGACAGGGATAGCAATCAGCCCCAGCATTTT. Translation gives CASSPPRTDRDSNQPQHF. The J gene is TRBJ1-5, the V gene TRBV7-8; 8 nucleotides line up with TRBD1. The V gene's germline CDR1 is SGHVS and CDR2 FQNEAQ. The CDR3 sequence is 18 residues long. J gave up 0 bases and V 5 bases, and 12 bases lay outside the gene matches.

This clone has only a few counts. V and J are TRBV4-2 and TRBJ2-7; 7 nucleotides line up with TRBD2. Looked up from germline, CDR1 is LGHNA and CDR2 is YNFKEQ. This CDR3 spans 17 amino acids. V lost 1 base, J lost 0 bases, and 9 bases stayed unmatched. The CDR3 region has the DNA TGTGCCAGCAGCCAAGGTCGGGGACTAACAAGCTCCTACGAGCAGTACTTC. Translation gives CASSQGRGLTSSYEQYF.

J is TRBJ1-3 and V is TRBV5-8; D not resolved. The V and J ends lost 3 bases and 8 bases respectively, with 18 bases between them. From germline, CDR1 is SGHTS and CDR2 YDEGEE. The CDR3 is 15 amino acids. The CDR3, as DNA: TGTGCCAGCAGCTACCGACCCGGCAACAGTTACACCATATATTTT. Residues: CASSYRPGNSYTIYF.

The chain has TRBV9 and TRBJ2-1; 9 nucleotides agree with TRBD2. Trimming cost V 3 bases and J 4 bases; bases outside gene matches: 2. CDR3 length equals 14 residues. CDR1 is SGDLS, CDR2 YYNGEE, per germline. This chain's CDR3 is CASSELAGYNEQFF. Written as DNA, the CDR3 is TGTGCCAGCAGCGAACTAGCGGGTTACAATGAGCAGTTCTTC.

The V gene is TRBV24-1, the J gene TRBJ1-2, with D hard to call. CDR1 and CDR2 from the germline V gene are KGHDR and SFDVKD. The CDR3 covers 13 residues. Trimming removed 5 bases at V and 7 bases at J, with 13 bases between. In DNA form, the CDR3 reads TGTGCCACCAGTGGGTCCACTGTTGGTGGCTACACCTTC. Residues: CATSGSTVGGYTF.

The gene calls are TRBV9 and TRBJ2-7; tentative D call: TRBD2 (6 bases). V was trimmed by 2 bases and J by 5 bases, leaving 14 bases between them. Germline CDR1 reads SGDLS; CDR2 reads YYNGEE. CDR3 length equals 14 residues. CDR3 protein: CASSVWGEAHEQYF. The DNA for the CDR3 is TGTGCCAGCAGCGTTTGGGGGGAAGCCCACGAGCAGTACTTC.

V and J are TRBV30 and TRBJ1-2; D may be TRBD1 (6 bases). The V end was cut by 7 bases, the J end by 4 bases, with 16 bases between. The CDR3 loop spans 13 amino acids. The germline CDR1 and CDR2 sequences are GTSNPN and SVGIG (reference sequence). CDR3 sequence (DNA): TGTGCCTTTTCCCGGGACACGCGCTATGGCTACACCTTC. It translates to CAFSRDTRYGYTF.